This TCR beta chain derives from a study of T cells in pancreatic ductal adenocarcinoma. Study results and caveats: Unique clonotypes were approximately 8-fold more numerous in blood than in tumor. No significant tumor-blood clonality difference; means were about 0.11 and 0.072. The resected pancreatic cancer cohort was biased toward the minority with early-stage disease.

A note on this clone: Antigen: not known.

Selected pancreatic ductal adenocarcinoma patients had undergone surgery without neoadjuvant therapy. Libraries were prepared by immunoSEQ multiplex PCR; TCRdb keeps only in-frame clonotypes and omits some of them. The top ten clones hold about 3.4% of a sample with roughly 100,000 clones, nearly 95% of them seen once. Sequenced: PBMCs. This clonotype originated in a human donor with pancreatic ductal adenocarcinoma.

Written as DNA, the CDR3 is TGTGCCAGCAGTGACACAGGGGGAAGCTACGAGCAGTACTTC. This codes for CASSDTGGSYEQYF. The chain links TRBV25-1 to TRBJ2-7; 8 bases are a match to TRBD1. The germline V gene has CDR1 MGHDK and CDR2 SYGVNS. The CDR3 contains 14 residues. J was trimmed by 3 bases and V by 3 bases; bases with no gene match: 4.